Listed below are T cell receptor beta chains from one sample, sequenced in a study of cytomegalovirus exposure and HLA in healthy donors. Generated by immunoSEQ multiplex PCR, the TCRdb table keeps only in-frame clones and is missing some. The repertoire holds around 110,000 clones, roughly 73% seen once, with 2.5% in the top ten. The sample was PBMCs. The source is a man aged 40-49 years in good health and CMV-seronegative. Each CDR3 is given with its conserved first and last residue. D genes are given only for firm matches. Clone size appears in some rows only: once, few, many, or a class for an expanded clone.

V,J,D,size,length,DNA,CDR3
TRBV7-8,TRBJ2-1,TRBD2,.,16,TGTGCCAGCAGCCCGGGGCGGGGGGGGTCATACAATGAGCAGTTCTTC,CASSPGRGGSYNEQFF
TRBV7-2,TRBJ1-4,.,.,13,TGTGCCAGCAGCTCTAGCCCATATGAAAAACTGTTTTTT,CASSSSPYEKLFF
TRBV5-1,TRBJ2-1,.,.,11,TGCGCCAGCAGGCTAGCCAATGAGCAGTTCTTC,CASRLANEQFF
TRBV9,TRBJ1-3,.,.,17,TGTGCCAGCAGTTTTGCCCCACAGGGCCCGGCTGGAAACACCATATATTTT,CASSFAPQGPAGNTIYF
TRBV15,TRBJ2-1,.,few,15,TGTGCCACCAGCAGTTCAGGGTATTCCTACAATGAGCAGTTCTTC,CATSSSGYSYNEQFF
TRBV7-6,TRBJ2-3,.,few,13,TGTGCCAGCAGCTTAGATCATACAGATACGCAGTATTTT,CASSLDHTDTQYF
TRBV7-2,TRBJ1-1,.,few,11,TGTGCCAGCAGCCCAACTATGGGAGCTTTCTTT,CASSPTMGAFF
TRBV7-9,TRBJ2-1,.,.,15,TGTGCCAGCAGCGTGGGGGACCTAGCGAGAGATGAGCAGTTCTTC,CASSVGDLARDEQFF
TRBV18,TRBJ1-2,.,.,14,TGTGCCAGCTCACGTCTAGGCCAGAACTATGGCTACACCTTC,CASSRLGQNYGYTF
TRBV29-1,TRBJ1-1,.,.,13,TGCAGCGTCCGGGACATCCGGAACACTGAAGCTTTCTTT,CSVRDIRNTEAFF
TRBV7-9,TRBJ1-1,.,.,14,TGTGCCAGCAGCTTATTCGGAGTGAACACTGAAGCTTTCTTT,CASSLFGVNTEAFF
TRBV2,TRBJ1-1,.,.,14,TGTGCCAGCAGTGAACAGGTGAAGGGGACTGAAGCTTTCTTT,CASSEQVKGTEAFF
TRBV10-3,TRBJ2-7,.,.,12,TGTGCCATCAGTGAGTCGACCGGGAAAGTTTACTTC,CAISESTGKVYF
TRBV18,TRBJ1-5,.,few,14,TGTGCCAGCTCAGAGGGAAATAGCAATCAGCCCCAGCATTTT,CASSEGNSNQPQHF
TRBV11-2,TRBJ2-7,TRBD1,few,15,TGTGCCAGCAGCCCAAGGCGACAGGGATTATACGAGCAGTACTTC,CASSPRRQGLYEQYF
TRBV5-1,TRBJ1-5,TRBD1,.,15,TGCGCCAGCAGCCCGGGAGGACAGGGTCGTCAGCCCCAGCATTTT,CASSPGGQGRQPQHF
TRBV2,TRBJ1-6,TRBD1,.,14,TGTGCCAGCACTGGACAGGGATATAATTCACCCCTCCACTTT,CASTGQGYNSPLHF
TRBV5-6,TRBJ2-7,TRBD1,once,14,TGTGCCAGCAGCTATATCGACAGGGTCTACGAGCAGTACTTC,CASSYIDRVYEQYF
TRBV5-1,TRBJ2-1,TRBD2,.,15,TGCGCCAGCAGCTCCGGGGGGGAGGCCTACAATGAGCAGTTCTTC,CASSSGGEAYNEQFF
TRBV6-6,TRBJ2-1,.,.,12,TGTGCCAGCGTCAGGGCGCGGAATGAGCAGTTCTTC,CASVRARNEQFF
TRBV6-5,TRBJ1-2,.,once,15,TGTGCCAGCAGGGGACATCAGGGCGCGGGAGATGGCTACACCTTC,CASRGHQGAGDGYTF
TRBV6-5,TRBJ1-1,TRBD1,few,15,TGTGCCAGCAGCGCCGATCGACAGGGGGGCACTGAAGCTTTCTTT,CASSADRQGGTEAFF
TRBV18,TRBJ2-7,.,.,16,TGTGCCAGCTCACCGTCGAGTGGGACTGGGAACCACGAGCAGTACTTC,CASSPSSGTGNHEQYF
TRBV2,TRBJ2-1,.,.,13,TGTGCCAGCCTCGCTAGCGTGTACAATGAGCAGTTCTTC,CASLASVYNEQFF
TRBV7-3,TRBJ2-1,.,once,15,TGTGCCAGCAGCTTAACCCACAGTTACTACAATGAGCAGTTCTTC,CASSLTHSYYNEQFF
TRBV14,TRBJ1-6,.,.,14,TGTGCCAGCAGCCAAGGCAGGGATCTCTCACCCCTCCACTTT,CASSQGRDLSPLHF
TRBV6-1,TRBJ2-7,.,.,14,TGTGCCAGCACGGGGGACCCTGGGCCCTACGAGCAGTACTTC,CASTGDPGPYEQYF
TRBV7-9,TRBJ2-5,.,.,15,TGTGCCAGCAGCTTAGGCCGTGGGGGCTTGGAGACCCAGTACTTC,CASSLGRGGLETQYF
TRBV13,TRBJ2-7,.,.,15,TGTGCCAGCAGGTCATTCGAGGGAATCCCCTACGAGCAGTACTTC,CASRSFEGIPYEQYF
TRBV7-9,TRBJ2-5,TRBD2,few,17,TGTGCCAGCAGCTCCCCTGGACTAGCGGGGGGTCGAGAGACCCAGTACTTC,CASSSPGLAGGRETQYF
TRBV2,TRBJ1-6,.,few,17,TGTGCCAGCACGAACCGGGCAGGGTACTCCTATAATTCACCCCTCCACTTT,CASTNRAGYSYNSPLHF
TRBV7-9,TRBJ2-5,TRBD1,.,15,TGTGCCAGCAGCTGGCCAGGGGGTTTAGAGGAGACCCAGTACTTC,CASSWPGGLEETQYF
TRBV5-1,TRBJ1-6,.,once,13,TGCGCCAGCAGCTTGGATTTAGATTCACCCCTCCACTTT,CASSLDLDSPLHF
TRBV27,TRBJ1-2,TRBD1,.,16,TGTGCCAGCAGTTTATCCGGGACAGGGGTTAGTTATGGCTACACCTTC,CASSLSGTGVSYGYTF
TRBV7-2,TRBJ2-7,.,.,15,TGTGCCAGCAGCTTAAGTGGCCGGGAAGCCTACGAGCAGTACTTC,CASSLSGREAYEQYF
TRBV10-3,TRBJ1-2,.,.,15,TGTGCCATCAGTCCCCTCCTCAGGGCCGCCTATGGCTACACCTTC,CAISPLLRAAYGYTF